The present T cell receptor beta chain was sequenced within a study of identical twins. In the case of this clonotype: The antigen remains unidentified.

With template switching, a universal primer site was added, and the cDNA carried unique molecular identifiers. TCRdb independently ran MiXCR on the 5' RACE reads; one entry per CDR3 protein. Here the sample spans 1.5 million to 2 million distinct CDR3 sequences, around 33% being singletons. The CDR3 spans 18 residues. V lost 8 bases, J lost 5 bases, and 19 bases stayed unmatched. Germline CDR1 and CDR2: MNHEY and SVGAGI. General observations from the study: Carriage of fewer insertions was seen in abundant cord blood beta clonotypes, whereas memory repertoires showed none. Modelling approaches yielded underestimates of out-of-frame TCR alpha sharing between monozygotic twins.

The specimen sequenced was cord blood. The TCR sequence derives from a newborn girl in good health. The rearrangement joins TRBV6-5 to TRBJ1-2, with 11 bases matching TRBD1. The chain's CDR3 is CASCSGRGQGARGYGYTF. The CDR3 DNA reads TGTGCCAGCTGTTCCGGGCGAGGACAGGGGGCTAGAGGATATGGCTACACCTTC.